Shown below are 32 T cell receptor beta chains from a single sample sequenced in a study of T cell repertoires in cytomegalovirus infection. TCRdb redid the calling of the reads with MiXCR, one entry per CDR3 protein. Seen here are 150,000 to 200,000 distinct CDR3 sequences, more than 9% observed once, and the top ten hold approximately 4.6%. Sequenced material: PBMCs. All receptors derive from a human donor in good health (CMV status not recorded). Some clones in this sample may be carry-over from other donors' samples.

CDR3 nucleotide sequence: TGTGCCAGCAGCTTGGGGGATAGAGATACGCAGTATTTT. Translating gives CASSLGDRDTQYF. The V call is TRBV5-5, the J call TRBJ2-3; D not resolved. Per germline, CDR1 SGHKS and CDR2 YYEKEE (reference sequence). V gave up 0 bases and J gave up 5 bases, with 7 bases separating them. CDR3 length: 13 residues. The full variable domain, completed using reference TRBV5-5 and TRBJ2-3, is DAGVTQSPTHLIKTRGQQVTLRCSPISGHKSVSWYQQVLGQGPQFIFQYYEKEERGRGNFPDRFSARQFPNYSSELNVNALLLGDSALYLCASSLGDRDTQYFGPGTRLTVL.

This clonotype was detected ten times or more. This chain connects TRBV12-3 or TRBV12-4 to TRBJ1-1, with D unclear. CDR3 length: 12 residues. Trimming took off 6 bases at V and 0 bases at J, with 5 bases between the two ends. Here the CDR3 reads CASSIVNTEAFF. In DNA, the CDR3 is TGTGCCAGCAGCATAGTGAACACTGAAGCTTTCTTT.

In this sample, this clonotype turned up many times. The chain joins TRBV6-2 or TRBV6-3 to TRBJ2-7, with D unclear. V was shortened by 1 base and J by 4 bases, with 14 bases between the two germline ends. The CDR3 length is 15 residues. The V gene's germline CDR1 is MNHEY and CDR2 SVGEGT. The DNA for the CDR3 is TGTGCCAGCAGTTACTACTCCCGGGTGTCGTACGAGCAGTACTTC. It encodes CASSYYSRVSYEQYF.

This clonotype occurred many times. The CDR3 protein is CASRDRVGNQPQHF. The DNA for the CDR3 is TGTGCCAGCAGGGACAGGGTGGGCAATCAGCCCCAGCATTTT. The rearrangement joins TRBV6-6 to TRBJ1-5; 8 bases fit TRBD1. The ends lost 6 bases at V and 2 bases at J; junction bases unmatched: 3. The CDR3 loop spans 14 amino acids. Germline V gives CDR1 MNHNY, CDR2 SVGAGI (reference sequence).

The V and J genes are TRBV7-9 and TRBJ2-4; perhaps TRBD2 as D (6 bases). The CDR3 length is 14 residues. Deletions cut 5 bases from V and 4 bases from J, with 12 bases between. CDR1 and CDR2 from the germline V gene are SEHNR and FQNEAQ (reference sequence). The CDR3 region is CASSKRETKNIQYF. The CDR3 nucleotides read TGTGCCAGCAGCAAACGGGAGACTAAAAACATTCAGTACTTC. Using reference TRBV7-9 and TRBJ2-4 for the parts outside the CDR3, the full variable domain is DTGVSQNPRHKITKRGQNVTFRCDPISEHNRLYWYRQTLGQGPEFLTYFQNEAQLEKSRLLSDRFSAERPKGSFSTLEIQRTEQGDSAMYLCASSKRETKNIQYFGAGTRLSVL.

This clonotype was detected ten times or more. The chain carries TRBV7-2 and TRBJ2-5; D not certain. CDR3 length equals 13 residues. Germline lookup yields CDR1 SGHTA and CDR2 FQGNSA. V was pared by 5 bases and J by 4 bases, with 11 bases between. The CDR3 loop is CASSPRTAETQYF. In DNA form, the CDR3 reads TGTGCCAGCAGCCCCAGGACGGCAGAGACCCAGTACTTC.

The chain combines TRBV28 with TRBJ1-3; D is ambiguous. The CDR3 extends over 18 amino acids. Germline V gene lookup returns CDR1 MDHEN and CDR2 SYDVKM. V lost 4 bases and J 8 bases, leaving 27 bases between the germline ends. CDR3 nucleotide sequence: TGTGCCAGCAGTTCAGTGGGGAACACAGAATCCGGGTTCTACACCATATATTTT. This gives the protein CASSSVGNTESGFYTIYF.

This clonotype appeared many times. The chain uses TRBV7-2 and TRBJ1-5, with 9 bases fitting TRBD1. This CDR3 has 15 residues. The germline CDR1 and CDR2 sequences are SGHTA and FQGNSA. Germline trimming cut 3 bases from V and 9 bases from J; bases unmatched to any gene: 9. The CDR3 bases are TGTGCCAGCAGCTTGGGTGGGACAGGGAAGGGGCCCCAGCATTTT. Translation gives CASSLGGTGKGPQHF. Combining the CDR3 with reference TRBV7-2 and TRBJ1-5 gives the whole variable domain GAGVSQSPSNKVTEKGKDVELRCDPISGHTALYWYRQSLGQGLEFLIYFQGNSAPDKSGLPSDRFSAERTGGSVSTLTIQRTQQEDSAVYLCASSLGGTGKGPQHFGDGTRLSIL.

There are many counts of this clonotype. The genes are TRBV6-2 or TRBV6-3 and TRBJ2-7; 7 bases are shared with TRBD2. After removal of 5 bases from V and 2 bases from J, the junction contained 6 bases not matched to a gene. The germline CDR1 and CDR2 sequences are MNHEY and SVGEGT. The CDR3 is 14 amino acids. Here the CDR3 reads CASSVSSGTYEQYF. DNA for the CDR3: TGTGCCAGCAGTGTGTCTAGCGGAACCTACGAGCAGTACTTC.

This clonotype appeared many times. The V gene is TRBV7-2, the J gene TRBJ2-3, with D maybe TRBD2 (5 bases). CDR1 and CDR2 (germline): SGHTA, FQGNSA. This CDR3 has 13 residues. Deletions cut 3 bases from V and 6 bases from J, with 10 bases between. CDR3 DNA sequence: TGTGCCAGCAGCTTGGGAGTTCAGGATACGCAGTATTTT. Translating gives CASSLGVQDTQYF.

This clonotype has at least ten counts. V gene TRBV7-2 combines with J gene TRBJ1-1; D possibly corresponds to TRBD1 (6 bases). V was clipped by 5 bases and J by 0 bases, with 13 bases between them. From germline, CDR1 is SGHTA and CDR2 FQGNSA. CDR3 length equals 15 residues. This CDR3 reads CASSVGQNMNTEAFF. In DNA form, the CDR3 reads TGTGCCAGCAGCGTCGGACAGAACATGAACACTGAAGCTTTCTTT.

At least ten counts were recorded for this clonotype. The rearrangement joins TRBV28 to TRBJ1-5; possibly TRBD1 for D (6 bases). V was cut by 8 bases and J by 6 bases, with 20 bases left in between. Germline V CDR1 and CDR2: MDHEN, SYDVKM. The CDR3 is 15 residues long. CDR3 coding DNA: TGTGCCAGCGGCGTAGGCGGGGGGCGAGGTCAGCCCCAGCATTTT. It yields the protein CASGVGGGRGQPQHF.

The CDR3: CASRDPSWIEAFF. CDR3 bases: TGTGCCAGCAGGGACCCCTCCTGGATTGAGGCTTTCTTT. The rearrangement uses TRBV5-8 and TRBJ1-1; D gene uncertain. Trimming cost V 5 bases and J 11 bases, with 19 bases left between them. CDR1 and CDR2 (germline): SGHTS, YDEGEE. This CDR3 comprises 13 residues.

This clonotype was seen only a few times. The CDR3 here is CASSTTGGNTEAFF. CDR3 DNA: TGTGCCAGTAGTACGACAGGCGGAAACACTGAAGCTTTCTTT. This rearrangement joins TRBV19 to TRBJ1-1, with D possibly TRBD1 on 6 matching bases. CDR3 size: 14 residues. CDR1 is LNHDA, CDR2 SQIVND, per germline (reference sequence). V was cut by 4 bases and J by 2 bases, with 11 bases left in between. The full variable domain, in which reference TRBV19 and TRBJ1-1 provide the parts outside the CDR3, is DGGITQSPKYLFRKEGQNVTLSCEQNLNHDAMYWYRQDPGQGLRLIYYSQIVNDFQKGDIAEGYSVSREKKESFPLTVTSAQKNPTAFYLCASSTTGGNTEAFFGQGTRLTVV.

The sample holds a few counts of this clonotype. The V and J genes are TRBV5-4 and TRBJ1-5, with unresolved D. The germline CDR1 and CDR2 sequences are SGHNT and YYREEE (reference sequence). Trimming stripped 2 bases from V and 2 bases from J, with 8 bases between. The CDR3 has 14 amino acids. The CDR3 here is CASSFWGGNQPQHF. CDR3 in DNA: TGTGCCAGCAGCTTCTGGGGTGGCAATCAGCCCCAGCATTTT.

The rearrangement joins TRBV6-5 to TRBJ1-1; no definite D call. The ends were cut back, 4 bases at V and 0 bases at J, with 15 bases in the middle. This CDR3 comprises 16 residues. Germline V gives CDR1 MNHEY, CDR2 SVGAGI. The CDR3: CASSSTSGILNTEAFF. Here the CDR3 DNA reads TGTGCCAGCAGTTCCACCTCCGGGATCTTGAACACTGAAGCTTTCTTT.

Details on this clonotype: Just one base apart from a much larger clone, this may be a read error. The J gene is TRBJ2-3, the V gene TRBV5-4, with 8 bases lining up with TRBD2. The germline V gene has CDR1 SGHNT and CDR2 YYREEE (reference sequence). V was clipped by 0 bases and J by 4 bases; unmatched bases: 7. The CDR3 consists of 16 residues. CDR3 region: CASSLAGTSLADTQYF. DNA for the CDR3: TGTGCCAGCAGCTTGGCTGGGACTAGTTTGGCAGATACGCAGTATTTT.

This clonotype has at least ten counts. This sequence joins TRBV29-1 and TRBJ1-2, with 7 bases aligning to TRBD1. CDR3 length: 15 amino acids. The trim removed 6 bases at V and 3 bases at J, leaving 13 bases unmatched. CDR1 is SQVTM, CDR2 ANQGSEA, per germline. As DNA, the CDR3 is TGCAGCGTCGTACGACAGGGCCAAACCTACTATGGCTACACCTTC. The encoded protein is CSVVRQGQTYYGYTF. The whole variable domain, remainder taken from reference TRBV29-1 and TRBJ1-2, is SAVISQKPSRDICQRGTSLTIQCQVDSQVTMMFWYRQQPGQSLTLIATANQGSEATYESGFVIDKFPISRPNLTFSTLTVSNMSPEDSSIYLCSVVRQGQTYYGYTFGSGTRLTVV.

The CDR3 DNA reads as TGTGCCAGCACCTTCGGACAGGGCTCCTACGAGCAGTACTTC. Its translation: CASTFGQGSYEQYF. The chain couples TRBV2 to TRBJ2-7, with 8 bases fitting TRBD1. The CDR3 covers 14 residues. The germline V gene encodes CDR1 SNHLY and CDR2 FYNNEI. Losses at the gene ends were 7 bases for V and 0 bases for J; bases not matched to a gene: 5.

This clonotype occurred many times. The chain joins TRBV12-3 or TRBV12-4 to TRBJ1-6, with 10 bases matching TRBD1. The V segment lost 5 bases and the J segment 7 bases; nucleotides outside the gene matches: 2. The CDR3 has 14 residues. The CDR3 nucleotides read TGTGCCAGCAGTGGGGGACAGGGGAATTCACCCCTCCACTTT. Translated, it gives CASSGGQGNSPLHF.

V gene TRBV19 combines with J gene TRBJ2-1, with D perhaps TRBD2 (5 bases). V dropped 7 bases and J dropped 10 bases, with 11 bases sitting between them. Germline loops: CDR1 LNHDA, CDR2 SQIVND (reference sequence). The CDR3 consists of 11 residues. CDR3 sequence reads: CASTHRGEQFF. CDR3 coding DNA: TGTGCCAGTACACATCGAGGGGAGCAGTTCTTC.

V is TRBV10-3 and J is TRBJ2-1; 14 nucleotides line up with TRBD2. Germline assignment: CDR1 ENHRY and CDR2 SYGVKD. With 4 bases clipped from V and 9 bases from J, the junction kept 8 bases outside the gene matches. The CDR3 covers 16 residues. CDR3 nucleotides: TGTGCCATCAGTGGAGCGGGGACTAGCGGGAGAGTTGAGCAGTTCTTC. Amino acids: CAISGAGTSGRVEQFF.

This clonotype was recorded many times. The rearrangement joins TRBV7-3 to TRBJ1-1; D is unclear. The germline V gene encodes CDR1 SGHTA and CDR2 FQGTGA. The V gene lost 2 bases and the J gene lost 0 bases, with 4 bases spanning the gap. This CDR3 is built from 13 residues. In DNA form, the CDR3 reads TGTGCCAGCAGCTTAGCATTGAACACTGAAGCTTTCTTT. It encodes CASSLALNTEAFF.

This clonotype was counted ten times or more. The CDR3 here is CASSFIGGIQETQYF. The CDR3 DNA is TGTGCCAGCAGCTTTATAGGGGGGATCCAAGAGACCCAGTACTTC. This chain joins TRBV7-2 and TRBJ2-5; D may match TRBD1 or TRBD2 (6 bases each). The CDR3 is 15 residues long. Germline V gene lookup returns CDR1 SGHTA and CDR2 FQGNSA. Trimming stripped 3 bases from V and 1 base from J, with 12 bases between.

This clonotype occurred a few times. This chain uses TRBV29-1 with TRBJ2-1; 8 nucleotides align to TRBD2. Trimming removed 7 bases from V and 2 bases from J; junction bases left unmatched: 13. Germline V gene data show CDR1 as SQVTM and CDR2 as ANQGSEA. The CDR3 is 16 residues long. CDR3 sequence reads: CSAEPPFSGAYNEQFF. The CDR3, as DNA: TGCAGCGCCGAGCCCCCTTTTAGCGGGGCCTACAATGAGCAGTTCTTC.

In its sample, this clonotype was seen many times. The rearrangement uses TRBV9 and TRBJ2-1, with 7 bases matching TRBD1. With V trimmed by 7 bases and J by 2 bases, 9 bases remained unmatched. In germline, CDR1 is SGDLS, CDR2 YYNGEE. The CDR3 contains 15 residues. The CDR3 bases are TGTGCCAGCTCCCCCCGGGACAGCGCCTACAATGAGCAGTTCTTC. Translating it yields CASSPRDSAYNEQFF.

This clonotype was detected many times. V is TRBV7-2 and J is TRBJ2-1, with 7 bases aligning to TRBD1. The CDR3 has 16 residues. Losses at the gene ends were 5 bases for V and 1 base for J; bases not matched to a gene: 8. Germline lookup yields CDR1 SGHTA and CDR2 FQGNSA. This CDR3 is CASSIRTGTSYNEQFF. DNA for the CDR3: TGTGCCAGCAGCATCCGGACAGGAACTTCCTACAATGAGCAGTTCTTC.

In its sample, this clonotype was seen many times. The genes are TRBV19 and TRBJ1-2; 9 nucleotides agree with TRBD1. Losses at the gene ends were 0 bases for V and 5 bases for J; bases not matched to a gene: 7. The CDR3 is made up of 16 amino acids. Looked up from germline, CDR1 is LNHDA and CDR2 is SQIVND (reference sequence). The CDR3 DNA sequence: TGTGCCAGTAGTATAGACCCCTCGACAGGGGGATATGGCTACACCTTC. Residues: CASSIDPSTGGYGYTF.

V and J are TRBV5-1 and TRBJ2-7; D remains ambiguous. CDR3 length: 12 residues. Trimming left V 4 bases short and J 6 bases short, with 11 bases between. Germline values: CDR1 SGHRS, CDR2 YFSETQ. The CDR3 DNA sequence: TGCGCCAGCAGCCACGATGACTGCGAGCAGTACTTC. Protein: CASSHDDCEQYF.

Ten or more counts support this clonotype. The chain links TRBV5-1 to TRBJ1-1, with D perhaps TRBD1 (5 bases). V lost 0 bases, J lost 1 base, and 10 bases lay in between. This CDR3 is built from 15 residues. In germline, CDR1 is SGHRS, CDR2 YFSETQ. DNA for the CDR3: TGCGCCAGCAGCTTGGAATACAGGCGGAACACTGAAGCTTTCTTT. Encoded protein: CASSLEYRRNTEAFF.

The chain links TRBV20-1 to TRBJ1-4, with a weak D call TRBD1 (5 bases). CDR1 and CDR2 from the germline V gene are DFQATT and SNEGSKA (reference sequence). The CDR3 spans 15 residues. V lost 1 base to trimming and J lost 1 base, with 10 bases between them. The CDR3 DNA reads TGCAGTGCTAGAGCCCGACAGTTAACTAATGAAAAACTGTTTTTT. This codes for CSARARQLTNEKLFF.

This clonotype came up many times. The chain uses TRBV7-8 and TRBJ1-2; 9 positions agree with TRBD1. V lost 4 bases, J lost 13 bases, and 16 bases stayed unmatched. Looked up from germline, CDR1 is SGHVS and CDR2 is FQNEAQ. This CDR3 is 15 amino acids long. CDR3 bases: TGTGCCAGCAGCTCAAAGACCGGGACAGGGAGGTCCGGCACCTTC. Residues: CASSSKTGTGRSGTF.